This T cell receptor (beta chain) was identified during a study of T cell changes during pregnancy in multiple sclerosis. Sequencing was performed with immunoSEQ multiplex PCR; in TCRdb, only in-frame clones are kept and a portion is missing. Of about 20,000 clones in the sample, roughly nine tenths were seen once. The CDR3 sequence is 13 residues long. V was shortened by 1 base and J by 6 bases, with 8 bases between the two germline ends. From germline, CDR1 is SGHRS and CDR2 YFSETQ. This sequence originates from a female donor in good health, enrolled as a control in a pregnancy study. Sequenced material: CD8+ T cells from peripheral blood mononuclear cells, taken after pregnancy. The chain links TRBV5-1 to TRBJ2-1; D is possibly TRBD2 (5 bases). CDR3 DNA sequence: TGCGCCAGCAGCTTGACCGGGGTCAATGAGCAGTTCTTC. Its protein is CASSLTGVNEQFF.